The clone carrying this T cell receptor (beta chain) was recorded only once. The data are from a study of blood T cell repertoires in COVID-19. Germline V CDR1 and CDR2: KGHDR, SFDVKD. The CDR3 loop spans 14 amino acids. After removal of 7 bases from V and 4 bases from J, the junction contained 7 bases not matched to a gene. The table came from immunoSEQ multiplex PCR; TCRdb's copy has only in-frame clones and leaves some out. The table lists 80,000 to 100,000 clones, approximately 84% of them singletons, with 4.4% in the top ten. V is TRBV24-1 and J is TRBJ1-2, with 8 bases fitting TRBD1. The sequenced sample was peripheral blood. This receptor was taken from a man aged 55 to 70 with acute or convalescent COVID-19. The CDR3 DNA sequence: TGTGCCACCAGGGAGACAGGGGTCGGCTATGGCTACACCTTC. It is translated as CATRETGVGYGYTF.